The clone carrying this T cell receptor beta chain has more than one count but fewer than ten. The antigen is unknown. TCR beta cDNA libraries had unique molecular identifiers. MiXCR, applied by TCRdb to the PCR reads, yields one record per CDR3 protein. The sample has about 800,000 distinct CDR3 sequences, 25% to 30% seen once. There are 14 residues in the CDR3. CDR1 and CDR2 from the germline V gene are SGHRS and YFSETQ. Trimming removed 0 bases at V and 0 bases at J, with 5 bases between. The data were taken from a study of post-analysis software for immune sequencing data. Notes on the study in general: Comparison of patients with controls showed about 5 TRBV segments more frequent in patients, TRBV5-6, TRBV5-1 and TRBV20-1 among them.

The sequence came from a girl aged 10 to 17 with multiple sclerosis. The sample consisted of blood. The genes are TRBV5-1 and TRBJ2-3; D is ambiguous. The CDR3 nucleotides are TGCGCCAGCAGCTTGGAACTTAGCACAGATACGCAGTATTTT. The encoded protein is CASSLELSTDTQYF.